The clone carrying this T cell receptor (beta chain) was found many times. No antigen is known for it. This specimen belongs to a study of CD8 T cells in ankylosing spondylitis. Whole-study results and caveats: Past research had described some motif variants in reactive arthritis synovial fluid and blood. What appeared characteristic of ankylosing spondylitis blood was a TCR beta motif of 7 or 8 highly homologous variants.

The length of the CDR3 is 16 residues. CDR1 and CDR2 from the germline V gene are SGDLS and YYNGEE. V dropped 0 bases and J dropped 2; count of bases not matched to a gene: 5. The TCR beta libraries were generated through quantitative 5'-RACE incorporating molecular barcodes. TCRdb re-called the 5' RACE reads through MiXCR, storing one row per CDR3 protein. The table shows 7,000 or so distinct CDR3 sequences, with 2.5% to 3% occurring only once. This clonotype originated in a female donor with ankylosing spondylitis or in good health (not recorded which). The V gene is TRBV9, the J gene TRBJ2-5; 9 bases map to TRBD2. Source material: blood, either unsorted or a sorted T cell fraction (not recorded which). The CDR3 loop reads CASSVGRLAEQETQYF. In DNA, the CDR3 is TGTGCCAGCAGCGTAGGGCGACTAGCGGAACAAGAGACCCAGTACTTC.